The 11 T cell receptor beta chains below all came from one sample that was sequenced in a study of cytomegalovirus exposure and HLA in healthy donors (dated by TCRdb to the late 2010s). Library preparation employed the immunoSEQ multiplex PCR assay. A mixture of 60 forward primers for TCR Vbeta segments and 13 reverse primers for TCR Jbeta segments was used in the multiplex PCR. TCRdb took this table from immuneACCESS and kept in-frame rearrangements with V and J called. Such tables lack part of the clones; where checked against another copy, unresolved V genes explain under half of the gap, and the rest is unexplained. The sample data list 85,000 to 120,000 clones, and approximately 71% of these were observed just once. The ten largest clones take up roughly 9.6% of the sample. Sequencing input: PBMCs. These receptors all come from a male donor in good health and CMV-seropositive.

The chain employs TRBV28 and TRBJ2-5; D is ambiguous. The CDR3 runs to 15 residues. V was trimmed by 4 bases and J by 5 bases, leaving 17 bases between them. Germline CDR1 and CDR2: MDHEN and SYDVKM. CDR3 sequence (DNA): TGTGCCAGCAGTTCCCCGCCGCCTCCGGGTGAGACCCAGTACTTC. It codes for CASSSPPPPGETQYF. Drawing the rest from reference TRBV28 and TRBJ2-5, the complete variable domain is DVKVTQSSRYLVKRTGEKVFLECVQDMDHENMFWYRQDPGLGLRLIYFSYDVKMKEKGDIPEGYSVSREKKERFSLILESASTNQTSMYLCASSSPPPPGETQYFGPGTRLLVL.

The V gene is TRBV4-3, the J gene TRBJ2-5; D unresolved. Germline V gene data show CDR1 as LGHNA and CDR2 as YSLEER. V was shortened by 0 bases and J by 5 bases, with 13 bases between the two germline ends. There are 15 residues in the CDR3. CDR3 nucleotide sequence: TGCGCCAGCAGCCAAGACTCTAGTCGTTTCGAGACCCAGTACTTC. Translated, it gives CASSQDSSRFETQYF.

The V call is TRBV5-6, the J call TRBJ1-1; D is perhaps TRBD1 (6 bases). CDR1 and CDR2 (germline): SGHDT, YYEEEE. Trimming took 3 bases from V and 0 from J, leaving 15 bases between them. This CDR3 spans 16 amino acids. The CDR3 DNA follows: TGTGCCAGCAGCTGGGGTACAGGGTATTTGAACACTGAAGCTTTCTTT. Its translation is CASSWGTGYLNTEAFF.

This clone was seen once. CDR3 in DNA: TGTGCCGCCAGCGACCCCGGGCGGGGGCGACGAGAGACCCAGTACTTC. It is translated as CAASDPGRGRRETQYF. The chain joins TRBV7-9 to TRBJ2-5; D possibly corresponds to TRBD2 (7 bases). V lost 11 bases, J lost 4 bases, and 26 bases lay in between. The germline CDR1 and CDR2 sequences are SEHNR and FQNEAQ (reference sequence). The CDR3 covers 16 residues.

The genes are TRBV6-1 and TRBJ2-4; 9 nucleotides line up with TRBD2. CDR1 and CDR2 from the germline V gene are MNHNS and SASEGT. Unmatched junction bases numbered 6, after V lost 0 bases and J lost 6 bases. CDR3 length: 16 amino acids. CDR3 residues: CASSEAAGGMGNIQYF. Written as DNA, the CDR3 is TGTGCCAGCAGTGAAGCGGCGGGAGGGATGGGAAACATTCAGTACTTC.

The genes are TRBV6-5 and TRBJ2-5, with 7 bases matching TRBD1. With 5 bases clipped from V and 7 bases from J, the junction kept 13 bases outside the gene matches. Per the germline V gene, CDR1 is MNHEY and CDR2 is SVGAGI. CDR3 length: 15 amino acids. The CDR3 is CASSPGTATVRTQYF. DNA of the CDR3: TGTGCCAGCAGTCCCGGGACAGCCACCGTAAGGACCCAGTACTTC.

The rearrangement joins TRBV7-9 to TRBJ1-6; tentatively, D is TRBD1 (6 bases). The V gene lost 4 bases and the J gene lost 14 bases, with 12 bases spanning the gap. The germline V gene encodes CDR1 SEHNR and CDR2 FQNEAQ (reference sequence). The CDR3 totals 12 residues. This chain's CDR3 is CASSYIRDTLHF. The CDR3 DNA reads TGTGCCAGCAGCTATATCCGGGACACCCTCCACTTT. Variable domain in full (rest from reference TRBV7-9 and TRBJ1-6): DTGVSQNPRHKITKRGQNVTFRCDPISEHNRLYWYRQTLGQGPEFLTYFQNEAQLEKSRLLSDRFSAERPKGSFSTLEIQRTEQGDSAMYLCASSYIRDTLHFGNGTRLTVT.

This chain links TRBV6-1 with TRBJ2-7; 9 positions match TRBD1. This CDR3 region has 12 residues. CDR1 is MNHNS, CDR2 SASEGT, per germline. J lost 7 bases, V lost 5 bases, and 3 bases had no gene match. The CDR3, as DNA: TGTGCCAGCAGTAGAGGACAGGGGGAGCAGTACTTC. Translated, it gives CASSRGQGEQYF.

The chain carries TRBV7-9 and TRBJ1-1; no reliable D call. The CDR3 loop spans 11 amino acids. The V gene's germline CDR1 is SEHNR and CDR2 FQNEAQ (reference sequence). The V gene lost 4 bases and the J gene lost 5 bases, with 5 bases spanning the gap. The CDR3 spells CASSSTTEAFF. The CDR3 nucleotides read TGTGCCAGCAGCTCCACTACTGAAGCTTTCTTT.

The chain couples TRBV10-3 to TRBJ1-5; the D gene is possibly TRBD1 (6 bases). The CDR3 extends over 15 amino acids. Germline V CDR1 and CDR2: ENHRY, SYGVKD. V was trimmed by 2 bases and J by 4 bases, leaving 12 bases between them. CDR3 protein: CAISEGQGINQPQHF. The DNA of the CDR3 is TGTGCCATCAGTGAGGGTCAGGGGATTAATCAGCCCCAGCATTTT.

J is TRBJ2-7 and V is TRBV19; 10 bases match TRBD2. This CDR3 region has 16 residues. Unmatched junction bases numbered 10, after V lost 3 bases and J lost 5 bases. Per the germline V gene, CDR1 is LNHDA and CDR2 is SQIVND (reference sequence). CDR3 DNA: TGTGCCAGTAGTATTCTTCCAGCGGGAGGGCCCCACGAGCAGTACTTC. It yields the protein CASSILPAGGPHEQYF.